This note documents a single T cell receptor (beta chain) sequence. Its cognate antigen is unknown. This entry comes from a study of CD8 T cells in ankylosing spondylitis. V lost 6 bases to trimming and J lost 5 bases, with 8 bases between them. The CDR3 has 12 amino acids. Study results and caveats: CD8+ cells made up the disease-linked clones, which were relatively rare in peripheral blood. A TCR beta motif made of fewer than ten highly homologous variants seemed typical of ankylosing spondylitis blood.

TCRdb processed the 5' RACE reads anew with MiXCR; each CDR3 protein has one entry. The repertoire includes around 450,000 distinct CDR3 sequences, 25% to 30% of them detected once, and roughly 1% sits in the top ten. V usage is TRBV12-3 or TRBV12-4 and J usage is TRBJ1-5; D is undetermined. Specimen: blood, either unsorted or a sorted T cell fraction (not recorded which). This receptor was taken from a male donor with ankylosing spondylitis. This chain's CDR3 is CASRLLDQPQHF. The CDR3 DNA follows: TGTGCCAGCAGACTACTGGATCAGCCCCAGCATTTT.